This TCR beta chain was retrieved from a study of T cells in Graves' hyperthyroidism and ophthalmopathy. Whole-study findings and limits: In the blood, most expanded thyroid clonotypes above 0.001 appeared as well. Ophthalmopathy was told apart from stable hyperthyroidism by a 13 V-J model.

CDR1 is MNHNS and CDR2 is SASEGT in the germline V gene. This CDR3 is built from 15 residues. V trimming: 5 bases; J trimming: 5 bases; junction bases outside the gene matches: 6. The table lists this clonotype with a few counts. Its specificity is unknown. Ophthalmopathy patients all had a Clinical Activity Score of at least 3, a NOSPECS grade of at least 4 and disease under 3 months old. The study left out patients who had uncontrolled infection, other autoimmune disease, pregnancy or lactation. Authors of the study amplified TCR beta CDR3 regions from RNA transcripts. First-round RT-PCR of the TCR CDR3 relied on the HTBI primer set. In TCRdb, the multiplex PCR reads were re-called with MiXCR into one record per CDR3 protein. The table shows hundreds of thousands of distinct CDR3 sequences, with roughly 18% occurring only once.

Material for sequencing was blood. The TCR comes from a man over 45 with Graves' ophthalmopathy. The chain carries TRBV6-1 and TRBJ2-1, with 10 bases matching TRBD2. CDR3: CASSRGLAADNEQFF. DNA for the CDR3: TGTGCCAGCAGTCGCGGACTAGCGGCTGACAATGAGCAGTTCTTC.